These 26 T cell receptor beta chains were all obtained from the same sample, sequenced in a study of T cell responses to AZD1222 COVID-19 vaccine. Profiled with immunoSEQ multiplex PCR; TCRdb holds only in-frame clones, not every one. The sample holds 200,000 to 250,000 clones, about 93% seen once. The sequenced sample was peripheral blood, obtained on day 0 of MenACWY control vaccination. These receptors all stem from an adult in good health.

The rearrangement joins TRBV5-1 to TRBJ2-3, with D unclear. Germline V gene lookup returns CDR1 SGHRS and CDR2 YFSETQ. The CDR3 has 11 amino acids. The V end was cut by 5 bases, the J end by 6 bases, with 7 bases between. The CDR3 loop is CASRESDTQYF. In nucleotides, the CDR3 is TGCGCCAGCAGAGAGTCTGATACGCAGTATTTT.

J is TRBJ1-1 and V is TRBV29-1; 7 bases fit TRBD1. There are 14 residues in the CDR3. The V and J ends lost 2 bases and 1 base, in that order; junction bases with no gene match: 4. The germline gives CDR1 SQVTM, CDR2 ANQGSEA. The CDR3 bases are TGCAGCGTTGAAACAGGGGCAGGGAACACTGAAGCTTTCTTT. This encodes CSVETGAGNTEAFF.

This sequence joins TRBV5-8 and TRBJ2-3; a possible D gene is TRBD1 (5 bases). The germline V gene has CDR1 SGHTS and CDR2 YDEGEE. CDR3 length equals 13 residues. The ends were cut back, 2 bases at V and 6 bases at J, with 10 bases in the middle. CDR3 sequence: CASSLIGADTQYF. DNA of the CDR3: TGTGCCAGCAGCTTAATAGGGGCTGATACGCAGTATTTT.

The chain links TRBV11-2 to TRBJ2-5; maybe TRBD2 (6 bases). Deletions cut 4 bases from V and 4 bases from J, with 19 bases between. Germline lookup yields CDR1 SGHAT and CDR2 FQNNGV. This CDR3 comprises 16 residues. CDR3 protein: CASSSRDLREGETQYF. The DNA of the CDR3 is TGTGCCAGCAGCTCCCGGGACTTACGAGAAGGAGAGACCCAGTACTTC.

The V gene is TRBV4-2, the J gene TRBJ1-2, with D maybe TRBD1 (6 bases). Germline V lookup: CDR1 LGHNA, CDR2 YNFKEQ. The length of the CDR3 is 12 residues. Trimming shortened V by 2 bases and J by 5 bases, and 6 bases separated the two germline ends. The DNA for the CDR3 is TGTGCCAGCAGCCAACAGGGGTATGGCTACACCTTC. Translated, it gives CASSQQGYGYTF.

V is TRBV18 and J is TRBJ1-6; D gene unclear. The V gene lost 5 bases and the J gene lost 8 bases, with 10 bases spanning the gap. CDR1 KGHSH and CDR2 LQKENI come from the germline V gene. The CDR3 contains 13 residues. This CDR3 reads CASSVDGDSPLHF. The CDR3 region has the DNA TGTGCCAGCTCAGTAGACGGGGATTCACCCCTCCACTTT.

The rearrangement joins TRBV30 to TRBJ2-2; D remains ambiguous. Looked up from germline, CDR1 is GTSNPN and CDR2 is SVGIG (reference sequence). There are 14 residues in the CDR3. Trimming took 4 bases from V and 1 from J, leaving 10 bases between them. The CDR3 loop reads CAWNGEGNTGELFF. For the CDR3, the DNA is TGTGCCTGGAATGGGGAAGGGAACACCGGGGAGCTGTTTTTT.

V usage is TRBV27 and J usage is TRBJ2-2; D not resolved. The CDR3 contains 15 residues. Germline V gives CDR1 MNHEY, CDR2 SMNVEV (reference sequence). V lost 5 bases, J lost 1 base, and 11 bases lay in between. CDR3: CASSARSKNTGELFF. The DNA of the CDR3 is TGTGCCAGCAGTGCCCGGTCAAAGAACACCGGGGAGCTGTTTTTT.

The gene calls are TRBV5-1 and TRBJ1-5, with D unresolved. The CDR3 loop spans 15 amino acids. Trimming took off 2 bases at V and 2 bases at J, with 11 bases between the two ends. The germline V gene encodes CDR1 SGHRS and CDR2 YFSETQ. The CDR3 protein is CASSLGGLGNQPQHF. CDR3 nucleotides: TGCGCCAGCAGCTTAGGAGGGTTGGGCAATCAGCCCCAGCATTTT.

V and J are TRBV29-1 and TRBJ1-2; D is perhaps TRBD1 (5 bases). The germline CDR1 and CDR2 sequences are SQVTM and ANQGSEA. V shed 2 bases and J shed 8 bases, with 15 bases lying between them. The CDR3 length is 13 residues. CDR3 DNA: TGCAGCGTTGAATATGGCAGGGTGGACGGCTACACCTTC. Encoded protein: CSVEYGRVDGYTF.

This clone was seen once. CDR3 sequence reads: CASRPDRGRGKLFF. CDR3 bases: TGTGCCAGCCGACCCGACAGGGGCCGTGGAAAACTGTTTTTT. The chain joins TRBV27 to TRBJ1-4, with 8 bases fitting TRBD1. Germline CDR1 is MNHEY and CDR2 is SMNVEV (reference sequence). V shed 8 bases and J 10 bases; nucleotides not matched to a gene: 12. The CDR3 consists of 14 residues.

Of note for this clone: Other DNA variants within this sample encode the same CDR3. The chain employs TRBV11-2 and TRBJ1-1; D unresolved. CDR3 length equals 14 residues. Trimming shortened V by 1 base and J by 2 bases, and 8 bases separated the two germline ends. Germline values: CDR1 SGHAT, CDR2 FQNNGV. CDR3 bases: TGTGCCAGCAGCTTAGGGGCAGGTAACACTGAAGCTTTCTTT. Its translation is CASSLGAGNTEAFF.

The rearrangement joins TRBV5-4 to TRBJ1-2, with D maybe TRBD1 (6 bases). CDR3 length equals 13 residues. Germline CDR1 and CDR2: SGHNT and YYREEE (reference sequence). Trimming took off 4 bases at V and 2 bases at J, with 9 bases between the two ends. The CDR3 loop reads CASSRDTNYGYTF. CDR3 nucleotide sequence: TGTGCCAGCAGCCGGGACACAAACTATGGCTACACCTTC.

The chain carries TRBV4-2 and TRBJ1-5; D gene unclear. V dropped 0 bases and J dropped 15 bases, with 9 bases sitting between them. From germline, CDR1 is LGHNA and CDR2 YNFKEQ. The CDR3 length is 11 residues. CDR3 bases: TGTGCCAGCAGCCAAGAACCGGTCAGGCATTTT. It translates to CASSQEPVRHF.

This chain connects TRBV30 to TRBJ1-5; TRBD1 aligns across 7 bases. Germline trimming cut 3 bases from V and 4 bases from J; bases unmatched to any gene: 3. Looked up from germline, CDR1 is GTSNPN and CDR2 is SVGIG (reference sequence). The CDR3 loop spans 13 amino acids. CDR3 in DNA: TGTGCCTGGAGGACAGGGCCTAATCAGCCCCAGCATTTT. Encoded protein: CAWRTGPNQPQHF.

This chain connects TRBV4-3 to TRBJ1-1; D gene ambiguous. This CDR3 spans 13 amino acids. Germline V gives CDR1 LGHNA, CDR2 YSLEER. V gave up 2 bases and J gave up 5 bases, with 9 bases separating them. CDR3 amino acids: CASSQLLATEAFF. CDR3 in DNA: TGCGCCAGCAGCCAATTATTAGCGACTGAAGCTTTCTTT.

The chain uses TRBV4-3 and TRBJ2-2; 8 bases line up with TRBD2. V lost 1 base to trimming and J lost 9 bases; unmatched junction nucleotides: 7. Germline CDR1 LGHNA, CDR2 YSLEER. This CDR3 comprises 15 residues. The CDR3, as DNA: TGCGCCAGCAGCCAAGCGCGGGGGGCCTCCCGGGAGCTGTTTTTT. Its protein product is CASSQARGASRELFF.

The V and J genes are TRBV7-2 and TRBJ1-2; 10 positions agree with TRBD1. In germline, CDR1 is SGHTA, CDR2 FQGNSA. V shed 2 bases, J shed 6 bases, and the junction held 9 bases outside the gene matches. There are 16 residues in the CDR3. This chain's CDR3 is CASSLYGTGVANGYTF. The CDR3 DNA follows: TGTGCCAGCAGCTTATATGGGACAGGGGTTGCTAATGGCTACACCTTC.

Here the CDR3 DNA reads TGTGCCAGCAGCTTATTCGCAGACCAAGAGACCCAGTACTTC. This translates into CASSLFADQETQYF. V and J are TRBV7-8 and TRBJ2-5; D call uncertain. The V end was cut by 2 bases, the J end by 0 bases, with 7 bases between. Germline assignment: CDR1 SGHVS and CDR2 FQNEAQ. The CDR3 extends over 14 amino acids.

This chain links TRBV7-9 with TRBJ2-3, with TRBD1 matching 7 bases. The CDR3 is made up of 15 amino acids. J gave up 0 bases and V 5 bases, and 5 bases lay outside the gene matches. Germline CDR1 is SEHNR and CDR2 is FQNEAQ (reference sequence). For the CDR3, the DNA is TGTGCCAGCAGCATAGGGACAGCTAGCACAGATACGCAGTATTTT. This codes for CASSIGTASTDTQYF. Using reference TRBV7-9 and TRBJ2-3 for the parts outside the CDR3, the full variable domain is DTGVSQNPRHKITKRGQNVTFRCDPISEHNRLYWYRQTLGQGPEFLTYFQNEAQLEKSRLLSDRFSAERPKGSFSTLEIQRTEQGDSAMYLCASSIGTASTDTQYFGPGTRLTVL.

This clone was detected only once. The chain has TRBV5-1 and TRBJ1-6; a possible D gene is TRBD1 (6 bases). Germline assignment: CDR1 SGHRS and CDR2 YFSETQ. The CDR3 loop spans 14 amino acids. Trimming removed 3 bases from V and 7 bases from J, with 11 bases in between. CDR3 DNA: TGCGCCAGCAGCTACGGACAGTTGAATTCACCCCTCCACTTT. Translated: CASSYGQLNSPLHF.

The rearrangement links TRBV10-3 to TRBJ1-1, with D possibly matching TRBD1 (5 bases). Germline lookup yields CDR1 ENHRY and CDR2 SYGVKD. The germline V and J ends were trimmed by 8 bases and 3 bases, with 10 bases remaining between them. CDR3 length: 12 amino acids. The CDR3 region has the DNA TGTGCCATCGGGGACGGGTACACTGAAGCTTTCTTT. Translating gives CAIGDGYTEAFF.

This chain links TRBV2 with TRBJ1-2; 10 nucleotides match TRBD1. Germline assignment: CDR1 SNHLY and CDR2 FYNNEI. This CDR3 spans 12 amino acids. After removal of 3 bases from V and 8 bases from J, the junction contained 0 bases not matched to a gene. The CDR3 is CASSETGGGYTF. Here the CDR3 DNA reads TGTGCCAGCAGTGAGACAGGGGGCGGCTACACCTTC.

J is TRBJ1-4 and V is TRBV3-1 (or the pseudogene TRBV3-2); D gene uncertain. The CDR3 sequence is 16 residues long. V was pared by 1 base and J by 8 bases, with 17 bases between. CDR1 LGHDT and CDR2 YNNKEL come from the germline V gene (reference sequence). In DNA, the CDR3 is TGTGCCAGCAGCCAAGCGGGAGATAGCATACGGGAAAAACTGTTTTTT. Its translation: CASSQAGDSIREKLFF.

The chain has TRBV6-5 and TRBJ1-4, with D possibly TRBD1 on 5 matching bases. CDR3 length: 13 amino acids. Trimming shortened V by 6 bases and J by 8 bases, and 13 bases separated the two germline ends. The germline gives CDR1 MNHEY, CDR2 SVGAGI. DNA of the CDR3: TGTGCCAGCAGGGTTGGGGGAAGGGAAAAACTGTTTTTT. It is translated as CASRVGGREKLFF.

The V gene is TRBV5-1, the J gene TRBJ2-1, with D uncertain. The CDR3 covers 14 residues. V lost 7 bases and J lost 1, with 12 bases in between. CDR1 is SGHRS, CDR2 YFSETQ, per germline. The CDR3 here is CASRTGESYNEQFF. The CDR3 DNA follows: TGCGCCAGCCGAACGGGTGAGTCCTACAATGAGCAGTTCTTC.